This TCR beta chain comes out of a study of shared clonotypes between healthy human individuals. Every unsorted PBMC PCR replicate was loaded with around 270 ng DNA, around 30,000 T cell genomes. Clones were sequenced by immunoSEQ multiplex PCR, and TCRdb holds only the in-frame ones, with some missing. This sample carries fewer than 700,000 clones, 70% to 80% of them seen once, and the ten largest clones take 12%. CDR1 and CDR2 (germline): SQVTM, ANQGSEA. The V gene lost 5 bases and the J gene lost 2 bases, with 10 bases spanning the gap. This CDR3 spans 13 amino acids. Donors, without exception, were Caucasian adults residing in Nashville, Tennessee.

The chain employs TRBV29-1 and TRBJ2-1; a possible D gene is TRBD1 (6 bases). Sequenced: PBMCs. The receptor was derived from a middle-aged woman in good health. Some clones in this sample may be carry-over from other donors' samples. CDR3 protein: CSVIGQTYNEQFF. The CDR3, as DNA: TGCAGCGTTATAGGACAGACCTACAATGAGCAGTTCTTC.